The clone carrying this TCR beta chain has a count of ten or more. For sequencing, patients were chosen who had shown expansion of CD8+CD57+ cells by flow cytometry. Every patient presented with severe acquired aplastic anemia. By the time of blood sampling, patients had still received no therapy. The sample is drawn from a study of CD8+CD57+ T cells in acquired aplastic anemia. Template material for TCR beta VDJ and CDR3 profiling consisted of genomic DNA. TCRdb re-called the reads through MiXCR, storing one row per CDR3 protein. Of more than 150,000 distinct CDR3 sequences in the sample, under 50% were seen once. V lost 3 bases to trimming and J lost 1 base, with 15 bases between them. CDR3 length equals 16 residues. CDR1 is SGDLS, CDR2 YYNGEE, per germline.

This chain joins TRBV9 and TRBJ2-3; possible D gene TRBD2, 7 bases. The TCR sequence derives from a human donor with aplastic anemia. The sequencing sample was made of sorted CD4+, CD8+, or CD8+CD57+ T cells (not recorded which) from PBMCs. CDR3 sequence (DNA): TGTGCCAGCAGCGCCCGGGGGGAGGGGGGCACAGATACGCAGTATTTT. It yields the protein CASSARGEGGTDTQYF. Filled out from reference TRBV9 and TRBJ2-3, the complete variable domain reads DSGVTQTPKHLITATGQRVTLRCSPRSGDLSVYWYQQSLDQGLQFLIQYYNGEERAKGNILERFSAQQFPDLHSELNLSSLELGDSALYFCASSARGEGGTDTQYFGPGTRLTVL.